These 23 T cell receptor beta chains were all obtained from the same sample, sequenced in a study of regulatory T cells in long-lasting Graves disease. Construction of TCR beta libraries relied on iRepertoire HTBI primers and on Arm-PCR targeting CDR3 regions. TCRdb passed the multiplex PCR reads through MiXCR, listing each CDR3 protein once. The table includes 400,000 to 500,000 distinct CDR3 sequences, 21% detected once. Noted time point: persistent/refractory GD, antithyroid drugs over 5 years with positive TRAb. Following extraction of RNA from PBMCs, that RNA was used to make the TCR library. Material: peripheral blood mononuclear cells (PBMCs), obtained when the disease was refractory, from a patient treated with antithyroid drugs. The receptors here all came from a female donor with Graves disease.

The chain is built from TRBV4-1 and TRBJ1-5; unclear D gene. The V and J ends lost 2 bases and 4 bases respectively, with 9 bases between them. CDR3 length: 14 residues. Per the germline V gene, CDR1 is MGHRA and CDR2 is YSYEKL. CDR3 bases: TGCGCCAGCAGCCAACCGGACGGTAATCAGCCCCAGCATTTT. Translation gives CASSQPDGNQPQHF.

This clonotype was counted a few times. This sequence joins TRBV2 and TRBJ2-5; TRBD1 matches 7 bases. Germline CDR1 reads SNHLY; CDR2 reads FYNNEI. The CDR3 is 15 residues long. V lost 8 bases, J lost 2 bases, and 11 bases stayed unmatched. The CDR3 loop is CASSRPAGGQETQYF. CDR3 in DNA: TGTGCCAGCTCCCGACCCGCAGGGGGACAAGAGACCCAGTACTTC.

This clonotype occurred many times. The rearrangement joins TRBV3-1 to TRBJ1-6; TRBD1 aligns across 7 bases. The V gene's germline CDR1 is LGHDT and CDR2 YNNKEL (reference sequence). V was pared by 4 bases and J by 10 bases, with 4 bases of the junction left unmatched. The CDR3 runs 13 residues. CDR3 amino acids: CASSPDRDSPLHF. The CDR3 DNA sequence: TGTGCCAGCAGCCCCGACAGGGACTCACCCCTCCACTTT.

This clonotype appeared a few times. The rearrangement uses TRBV18 and TRBJ1-5; TRBD1 might be the D (5 bases). Germline V gene data show CDR1 as KGHSH and CDR2 as LQKENI. V lost 6 bases and J lost 5, with 14 bases in between. The CDR3 runs 14 residues. CDR3 sequence: CASSDSKGDQPQHF. In nucleotides, the CDR3 is TGTGCCAGCTCGGACTCTAAAGGGGATCAGCCCCAGCATTTT.

The chain links TRBV7-9 to TRBJ2-7; TRBD1 aligns across 7 bases. Germline-derived CDR1 and CDR2 are SEHNR and FQNEAQ (reference sequence). With 6 bases clipped from V and 5 bases from J, the junction kept 10 bases outside the gene matches. The CDR3 spans 14 residues. In DNA, the CDR3 is TGTGCCAGCAGGCTGACAGGGATGGGAAACGAGCAGTACTTC. Translated: CASRLTGMGNEQYF.

The chain links TRBV18 to TRBJ1-1, with no clear D. CDR3 length equals 14 residues. Germline CDR1 and CDR2: KGHSH and LQKENI. V was trimmed by 3 bases and J by 5 bases, leaving 13 bases between them. The CDR3 loop is CASSPSGSGTEAFF. CDR3 nucleotide sequence: TGTGCCAGCTCACCCTCGGGCTCGGGAACTGAAGCTTTCTTT. Based on the CDR3 plus reference TRBV18 and TRBJ1-1, the full variable domain is NAGVMQNPRHLVRRRGQEARLRCSPMKGHSHVYWYRQLPEEGLKFMVYLQKENIIDESGMPKERFSAEFPKEGPSILRIQQVVRGDSAAYFCASSPSGSGTEAFFGQGTRLTVV.

This clonotype was detected many times. V usage is TRBV2 and J usage is TRBJ2-7; 10 nucleotides line up with TRBD1. Germline-derived CDR1 and CDR2 are SNHLY and FYNNEI. Unmatched junction bases numbered 14, after V lost 6 bases and J lost 6 bases. The CDR3 is 16 residues long. Here the CDR3 reads CASRPTSPDRGREQYF. For the CDR3, the DNA is TGTGCCAGCAGACCAACCTCCCCTGACAGGGGGCGCGAGCAGTACTTC. The full variable domain, its missing parts supplied by reference TRBV2 and TRBJ2-7, is EPEVTQTPSHQVTQMGQEVILRCVPISNHLYFYWYRQILGQKVEFLVSFYNNEISEKSEIFDDQFSVERPDGSNFTLKIRSTKLEDSAMYFCASRPTSPDRGREQYFGPGTRLTVT.

The rearrangement uses TRBV19 and TRBJ1-1; D gene unclear. Trimming took off 3 bases at V and 0 bases at J, with 8 bases between the two ends. The CDR3 runs 14 residues. The germline V gene encodes CDR1 LNHDA and CDR2 SQIVND (reference sequence). The DNA of the CDR3 is TGTGCCAGTAGTATCGCACAGCTGAACACTGAAGCTTTCTTT. Protein sequence: CASSIAQLNTEAFF.

This clonotype was counted between two and nine times. V gene TRBV28 combines with J gene TRBJ1-6; D is uncertain. The V end lost 6 bases, the J end lost 14 bases, and 20 bases lay between the germline ends. The CDR3 sequence is 14 residues long. Germline-derived CDR1 and CDR2 are MDHEN and SYDVKM. The CDR3 region has the DNA TGTGCCAGCAGACCCGGGCAGGTCGGAATCGCCCTCCACTTT. Protein sequence: CASRPGQVGIALHF.

Turning to this clonotype: Since a much larger clone is just one base distant, this may be a read error. This chain links TRBV6-2 or TRBV6-3 with TRBJ2-2, with D possibly being TRBD2 (6 bases). Germline V gene lookup returns CDR1 MNHEY and CDR2 SVGEGT. CDR3 length: 14 residues. This CDR3 reads CASSYSKVAGGLFF. CDR3 DNA sequence: TGTGCCAGCAGTTACTCGAAGGTAGCCGGGGGGCTGTTTTTT.

Turning to this clonotype: A read error may account for a junction end that differs from germline. The V call is TRBV12-3 or TRBV12-4, the J call TRBJ1-5, with unresolved D. The CDR3 runs 14 residues. This chain's CDR3 is CASCFGSSNQPQHF. CDR3 nucleotide sequence: TGTGCCAGCTGTTTCGGATCGAGCAATCAGCCCCAGCATTTT.

The chain carries TRBV6-1 and TRBJ2-3; D is unresolved. Germline-derived CDR1 and CDR2 are MNHNS and SASEGT. This CDR3 spans 12 amino acids. V was cut by 4 bases and J by 4 bases, with 6 bases left in between. The CDR3 loop is CASSVGSDTQYF. The CDR3 region has the DNA TGTGCCAGCAGTGTAGGCTCAGATACGCAGTATTTT.

Remarks on this clonotype: One end of the junction does not line up with germline, which may come from a read error. The chain has TRBV15 and TRBJ2-7; 7 bases are a match to TRBD1. Germline assignment: CDR1 LNHNV and CDR2 YYDKDF (reference sequence). CDR3 length equals 16 residues. CDR3 nucleotides: TGTGCCACCAGCAGAGATTTGGGACAGAGCTCCTACGAGCAGCACTTC. It is translated as CATSRDLGQSSYEQHF.

The chain uses TRBV12-3 or TRBV12-4 and TRBJ1-3; D is perhaps TRBD1 (5 bases). This CDR3 spans 16 amino acids. Trimming took 6 bases from V and 1 from J, leaving 16 bases between them. The CDR3 reads CASRGRVRASGNTIYF. In nucleotides, the CDR3 is TGTGCCAGCAGGGGGAGGGTCAGGGCTTCTGGAAACACCATATATTTT.

The chain uses TRBV7-2 and TRBJ2-2, with D possibly being TRBD2 (6 bases). The CDR3 runs to 19 residues. From germline, CDR1 is SGHTA and CDR2 FQGNSA. Trimming took 5 bases from V and 0 from J, leaving 22 bases between them. The CDR3 DNA sequence: TGTGCCAGCAGCGGGATGGGTCAGCGGGCCACCACGAACACCGGGGAGCTGTTTTTT. It translates to CASSGMGQRATTNTGELFF.

This clonotype was recorded many times. V and J are TRBV6-1 and TRBJ1-5; D unresolved. CDR1 and CDR2 (germline): MNHNS, SASEGT. The V gene lost 1 base and the J gene lost 7 bases, with 8 bases spanning the gap. The CDR3 contains 13 residues. The CDR3 here is CASSEGVRQPQHF. CDR3 coding DNA: TGTGCCAGCAGTGAAGGTGTTAGACAGCCCCAGCATTTT.

The chain joins TRBV20-1 to TRBJ1-1; 7 nucleotides line up with TRBD1. Per germline, CDR1 DFQATT and CDR2 SNEGSKA (reference sequence). V shed 5 bases and J 10 bases; nucleotides not matched to a gene: 13. This CDR3 contains 13 residues. The CDR3 region is CSADRAGVQGAFF. In DNA, the CDR3 is TGCAGTGCTGACAGGGCGGGGGTACAGGGAGCTTTCTTT.

The chain couples TRBV3-1 to TRBJ2-2; 10 nucleotides agree with TRBD1. The CDR3 sequence is 16 residues long. Trimming removed 4 bases from V and 0 bases from J; junction bases left unmatched: 2. Germline V gene sequence: CDR1 LGHDT, CDR2 YNNKEL (reference sequence). CDR3 amino acids: CASSRGQGANTGELFF. DNA for the CDR3: TGTGCCAGCAGCCGAGGACAGGGGGCGAACACCGGGGAGCTGTTTTTT.

This clonotype was counted many times. V usage is TRBV12-3 or TRBV12-4 and J usage is TRBJ2-7, with a weak D call TRBD2 (6 bases). This CDR3 contains 17 residues. V lost 3 bases, J lost 3 bases, and 21 bases lay in between. In nucleotides, the CDR3 is TGTGCCAGCAGTTTCCTTTTGGAGGGCCGCGGTTTCTACGAGCAGTACTTC. Protein: CASSFLLEGRGFYEQYF.

This clonotype has at least ten counts. The rearrangement links TRBV2 to TRBJ2-1; D unresolved. The CDR3 is 13 amino acids. The germline V and J ends were trimmed by 4 bases and 7 bases, with 11 bases remaining between them. CDR1 is SNHLY, CDR2 FYNNEI, per germline. For the CDR3, the DNA is TGTGCCAGCAGTGTGGAACAAACTAATGAGCAGTTCTTC. Translating it yields CASSVEQTNEQFF. Together with reference TRBV2 and TRBJ2-1, the CDR3 gives the full variable domain: EPEVTQTPSHQVTQMGQEVILRCVPISNHLYFYWYRQILGQKVEFLVSFYNNEISEKSEIFDDQFSVERPDGSNFTLKIRSTKLEDSAMYFCASSVEQTNEQFFGPGTRLTVL.

This clonotype occurred many times. The chain is built from TRBV28 and TRBJ1-2; TRBD1 matches at 9 bases. CDR3 length: 14 residues. The germline CDR1 and CDR2 sequences are MDHEN and SYDVKM. Trimming removed 2 bases from V and 7 bases from J; junction bases left unmatched: 5. Here the CDR3 DNA reads TGTGCCAGCAGTTTAAGGGACAGGGTCGCTGGCTACACCTTC. Translation: CASSLRDRVAGYTF.

This clonotype has a count of ten or more. The chain couples TRBV6-5 to TRBJ1-4; no clear D. CDR3 length equals 12 residues. V lost 4 bases, J lost 6 bases, and 6 bases lay in between. Germline V gene data show CDR1 as MNHEY and CDR2 as SVGAGI. CDR3 DNA: TGTGCCAGCAGTTCGGGGTATGAAAAACTGTTTTTT. Translation: CASSSGYEKLFF.

CDR3 amino acids: CASSPRTAQETQYF. For the CDR3, the DNA is TGTGCCAGCAGCCCCCGGACAGCCCAAGAGACCCAGTACTTC. The chain combines TRBV3-1 with TRBJ2-5; D is possibly TRBD1 (6 bases). The CDR3 extends over 14 amino acids. Trimming cost V 4 bases and J 1 base, with 10 bases left between them. Germline CDR1 reads LGHDT; CDR2 reads YNNKEL (reference sequence).